Each of the 8 T cell receptor beta chains below was sequenced from the same sample in a study of CD8 T cells in ankylosing spondylitis. Findings and limits, study-wide: Apparently characteristic of ankylosing spondylitis blood was a TCR beta motif (fewer than ten highly homologous variants).

These receptors' targets are unknown. Each CDR3 protein gets one entry after TCRdb re-called the 5' RACE reads with MiXCR. This table has some 240,000 distinct CDR3 sequences, about 6.7% appearing once. The sequenced material came from blood, either unsorted or a sorted T cell fraction (not recorded which). The source of these receptors is a male donor with ankylosing spondylitis.

This clonotype was counted between two and nine times. The chain has TRBV20-1 and TRBJ2-2, with 8 bases fitting TRBD2. There are 13 residues in the CDR3. Germline V gives CDR1 DFQATT, CDR2 SNEGSKA (reference sequence). V trimming: 8 bases; J trimming: 4 bases; junction bases outside the gene matches: 6. The CDR3 protein is CSCYTSGTGELFF. The CDR3 nucleotides read TGCAGTTGTTATACTAGCGGCACCGGGGAGCTGTTTTTT.

V usage is TRBV7-9 and J usage is TRBJ2-2, with 7 bases matching TRBD1. CDR1 is SEHNR, CDR2 FQNEAQ, per germline (reference sequence). With 5 bases clipped from V and 1 base from J, the junction kept 4 bases outside the gene matches. This CDR3 is built from 15 residues. CDR3 sequence reads: CASSQWTGNTGELFF. The DNA for the CDR3 is TGTGCCAGCAGCCAATGGACAGGGAACACCGGGGAGCTGTTTTTT.

This clonotype has a count of ten or more. The chain couples TRBV4-2 to TRBJ2-5; 7 bases match TRBD2. CDR1 and CDR2 from the germline V gene are LGHNA and YNFKEQ. J gave up 0 bases and V 4 bases, and 5 bases lay outside the gene matches. This CDR3 comprises 15 residues. CDR3 residues: CASSRGRGDQETQYF. In DNA form, the CDR3 reads TGTGCCAGCAGCCGAGGACGGGGGGACCAAGAGACCCAGTACTTC.

In this sample, this clonotype turned up many times. V usage is TRBV6-6 and J usage is TRBJ1-2; no definite D call. The CDR3 is 13 residues long. Germline CDR1 and CDR2: MNHNY and SVGAGI (reference sequence). V lost 3 bases to trimming and J lost 2 bases, with 7 bases between them. CDR3 sequence reads: CASSYPENYGYTF. The CDR3 DNA reads as TGTGCCAGCAGTTATCCAGAAAACTATGGCTACACCTTC.

The chain links TRBV7-5 to TRBJ2-1; TRBD1 is the table's D call and was not checked against the DNA. TRBV7-5 is deemed a pseudogene. The CDR3 totals 15 residues. The CDR3 nucleotides read TGTATCTTGGGGCAGACAGGGGATGGGGTCAATGAGCAGTTCTTC. The encoded protein is CILGQTGDGVNEQFF.

This clonotype has a count of ten or more. V gene TRBV10-3 combines with J gene TRBJ2-7, with no clear D. This CDR3 has 12 amino acids. The V end was cut by 8 bases, the J end by 2 bases, with 10 bases between. The germline gives CDR1 ENHRY, CDR2 SYGVKD. Here the CDR3 reads CAIRGTTYEQYF. CDR3 DNA: TGTGCCATCCGCGGCACCACCTACGAGCAGTACTTC.

The sample holds many counts of this clonotype. The chain recombines TRBV6-1 with TRBJ2-1; weak D call: TRBD2 (6 bases). Per the germline V gene, CDR1 is MNHNS and CDR2 is SASEGT. The V gene lost 10 bases and the J gene lost 8 bases, with 21 bases spanning the gap. CDR3 length: 14 residues. The CDR3 DNA reads TGTGCCATCACCGGGGACTGGGGTCATCATGAGCAGTTCTTC. Protein product: CAITGDWGHHEQFF.

This clonotype was observed many times. The chain is built from TRBV9 and TRBJ2-5; either TRBD1 or TRBD2 may fit D (6 bases each). Per the germline V gene, CDR1 is SGDLS and CDR2 is YYNGEE. V was pared by 3 bases and J by 5 bases, with 14 bases between. The CDR3 sequence is 14 residues long. Here the CDR3 reads CASSAQGGWETQYF. The CDR3 DNA follows: TGTGCCAGCAGCGCCCAAGGGGGGTGGGAGACCCAGTACTTC.